A single sample gave rise to the 6 T cell receptor beta chains below, sequenced in a study of cytomegalovirus exposure and HLA in healthy donors. 60 Vbeta and 13 Jbeta primers were used in PCR. The table came from immunoSEQ multiplex PCR; TCRdb's copy has only in-frame clones and leaves some out. The data contain fewer than 200,000 clones, roughly four fifths of them seen just once; the ten biggest clones take up roughly 3.2%. The sequenced sample was PBMCs. The receptors were sampled from a man in his forties or fifties in good health and CMV-seropositive.

The chain combines TRBV4-1 with TRBJ1-4; D is ambiguous. Deletions cut 4 bases from V and 4 bases from J, with 13 bases between. Germline CDR1 is MGHRA and CDR2 is YSYEKL. There are 15 residues in the CDR3. For the CDR3, the DNA is TGCGCCAGCAGCCCGACCCGGGGTGGTAATGAAAAACTGTTTTTT. Its translation is CASSPTRGGNEKLFF.

This clone was recorded a few times. The chain has TRBV10-2 and TRBJ2-3; tentative D call: TRBD2 (5 bases). The CDR3 totals 13 residues. Germline loops: CDR1 WSHSY, CDR2 SAAADI. V was shortened by 6 bases and J by 6 bases, with 13 bases between the two germline ends. The CDR3 nucleotides read TGCGCCAGCAGGTCTACTAGAACGGATACGCAGTATTTT. This translates into CASRSTRTDTQYF.

The chain combines TRBV23-1 with TRBJ1-4; possible D gene TRBD1, 5 bases. TRBV23-1 is identified as an open reading frame with a role that is uncertain. The CDR3 loop spans 12 amino acids. V was pared by 6 bases and J by 9 bases, with 11 bases between. As DNA, the CDR3 is TGCGCCAGCAGCCGTCGACAGAAAAAACTGTTTTTT. It encodes CASSRRQKKLFF.

This sequence joins TRBV4-1 and TRBJ2-1; TRBD2 matches at 12 bases. With 3 bases clipped from V and 3 bases from J, the junction kept 6 bases outside the gene matches. CDR1 is MGHRA, CDR2 YSYEKL, per germline. The CDR3 is 17 amino acids. The CDR3 coding sequence is TGCGCCAGCAGCCACGGAGGACTAGCGGGGAACTACAATGAGCAGTTCTTC. This encodes CASSHGGLAGNYNEQFF.

A remark on this clone: Other DNA sequences in the same sample also yield this CDR3. The rearrangement uses TRBV7-9 and TRBJ1-2; TRBD1 is a possible D gene (6 bases). V lost 3 bases and J 8 bases, leaving 16 bases between the germline ends. The CDR3 has 14 residues. CDR1 and CDR2 (germline): SEHNR, FQNEAQ (reference sequence). The CDR3 sequence: CASSLDSHTRGYTF. The CDR3 coding sequence is TGTGCCAGCAGCTTGGACAGCCATACTAGGGGCTACACCTTC. Filled out from reference TRBV7-9 and TRBJ1-2, the complete variable domain reads DTGVSQNPRHKITKRGQNVTFRCDPISEHNRLYWYRQTLGQGPEFLTYFQNEAQLEKSRLLSDRFSAERPKGSFSTLEIQRTEQGDSAMYLCASSLDSHTRGYTFGSGTRLTVV.

This clone has a single count. The chain combines TRBV5-4 with TRBJ1-1; D not certain. Germline CDR1 SGHNT, CDR2 YYREEE (reference sequence). The ends were cut back, 4 bases at V and 2 bases at J, with 12 bases in the middle. This CDR3 region has 14 residues. The chain's CDR3 is CASSLDGRNTEAFF. CDR3 coding DNA: TGTGCCAGCAGCCTAGACGGCAGAAACACTGAAGCTTTCTTT.